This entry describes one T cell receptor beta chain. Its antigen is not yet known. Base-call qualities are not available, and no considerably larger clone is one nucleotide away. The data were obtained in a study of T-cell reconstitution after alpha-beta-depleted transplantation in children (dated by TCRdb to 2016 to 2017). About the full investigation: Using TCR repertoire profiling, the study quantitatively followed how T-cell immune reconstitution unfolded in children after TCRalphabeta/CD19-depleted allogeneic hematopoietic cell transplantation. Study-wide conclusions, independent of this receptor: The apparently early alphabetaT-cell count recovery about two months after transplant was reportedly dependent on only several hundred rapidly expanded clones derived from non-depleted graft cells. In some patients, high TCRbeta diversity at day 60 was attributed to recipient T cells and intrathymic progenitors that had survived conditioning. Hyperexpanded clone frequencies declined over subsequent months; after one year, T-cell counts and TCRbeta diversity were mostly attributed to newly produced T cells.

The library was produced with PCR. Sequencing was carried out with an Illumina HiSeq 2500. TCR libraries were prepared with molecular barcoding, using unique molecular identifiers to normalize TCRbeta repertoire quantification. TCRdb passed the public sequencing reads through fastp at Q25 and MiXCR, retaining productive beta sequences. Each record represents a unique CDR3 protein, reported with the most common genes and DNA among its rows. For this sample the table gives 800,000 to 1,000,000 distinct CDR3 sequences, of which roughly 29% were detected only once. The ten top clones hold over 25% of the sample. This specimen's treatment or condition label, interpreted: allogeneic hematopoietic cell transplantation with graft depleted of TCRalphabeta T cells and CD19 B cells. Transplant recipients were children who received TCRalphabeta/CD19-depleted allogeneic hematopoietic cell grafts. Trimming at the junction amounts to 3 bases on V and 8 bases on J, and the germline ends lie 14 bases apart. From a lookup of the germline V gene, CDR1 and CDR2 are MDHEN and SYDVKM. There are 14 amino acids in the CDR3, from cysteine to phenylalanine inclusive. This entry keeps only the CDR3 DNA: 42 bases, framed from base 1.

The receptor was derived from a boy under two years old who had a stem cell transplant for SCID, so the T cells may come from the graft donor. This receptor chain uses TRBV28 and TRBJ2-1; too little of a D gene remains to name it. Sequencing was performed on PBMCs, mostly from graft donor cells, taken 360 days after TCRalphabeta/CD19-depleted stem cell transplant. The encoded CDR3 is CASSFSPTTHEQFF. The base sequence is TGTGCCAGCAGTTTTTCCCCGACCACACATGAGCAGTTCTTC.